A single sample is the source of the 26 T cell receptor beta chains below, sequenced in a study of monozygotic twins with inflammatory bowel disease. TCRdb re-analyzed the 5' RACE reads; it lists each CDR3 protein once, without DNA. The table for this sample gives around 400,000 distinct CDR3 sequences. The sequencing sample was made of blood. These receptor sequences come from a human donor with ulcerative colitis or Crohn's disease, or a healthy co-twin of an affected twin (not recorded which).

The J gene is TRBJ2-3, the V gene TRBV29-1. CDR1 is SQVTM, CDR2 ANQGSEA, per germline. This CDR3 spans 14 amino acids. Here the CDR3 reads CSVEEIGWTDTQYF.

The chain employs TRBV20-1 and TRBJ1-5. Germline lookup yields CDR1 DFQATT and CDR2 SNEGSKA (reference sequence). CDR3 length equals 16 residues. This CDR3 is CSAAVGSPLSNQPQHF.

The chain has TRBV20-1 and TRBJ2-3; TCRdb reports TRBD1, a call that lacks DNA to check it against. The CDR3 extends over 15 amino acids. Germline V gene sequence: CDR1 DFQATT, CDR2 SNEGSKA (reference sequence). The CDR3 loop is CSARAPGARTDTQYF.

The V call is TRBV3-1, the J call TRBJ2-5; the TCRdb call, TRBD1, lacks DNA for checking. The CDR3 loop spans 16 amino acids. Germline V gene data show CDR1 as LGHDT and CDR2 as YNNKEL (reference sequence). The CDR3 here is CASSQDLHRQQETQYF.

CDR3 sequence reads: CATSDPPGTSGRETYEQYF. The J gene is TRBJ2-7, the V gene TRBV24-1; TCRdb's D call, TRBD2, is unchecked because there is no DNA. Per the germline V gene, CDR1 is KGHDR and CDR2 is SFDVKD. CDR3 length equals 19 residues.

The chain links TRBV20-1 to TRBJ1-6; the TCRdb call, TRBD1, lacks DNA for checking. Germline CDR1 DFQATT, CDR2 SNEGSKA (reference sequence). The CDR3 consists of 17 residues. The chain's CDR3 is CSARRDRASSYNSPLHF.

V and J are TRBV20-1 and TRBJ2-1. CDR1 is DFQATT, CDR2 SNEGSKA, per germline (reference sequence). The CDR3 has 13 amino acids. CDR3 protein: CSPMRGSYNEQFF.

This chain uses TRBV12-3 or TRBV12-4 with TRBJ2-3. This CDR3 comprises 12 residues. The CDR3 region is CASKEWTDTQYF.

The J gene is TRBJ2-5, the V gene TRBV7-9; TCRdb picks TRBD1, but there is no DNA to check that call. CDR3 size: 15 residues. Germline CDR1 and CDR2: SEHNR and FQNEAQ (reference sequence). The CDR3 spells CASSGVQGALETQYF.

The chain couples TRBV5-1 to TRBJ1-1; absent DNA, TCRdb's TRBD1 call cannot be checked. CDR1 is SGHRS, CDR2 YFSETQ, per germline. This CDR3 has 14 residues. The CDR3 region is CASTPGTVNTEAFF.

The chain has TRBV10-3 and TRBJ2-7; lacking DNA, the TRBD2 call made by TCRdb goes unchecked. This CDR3 is built from 15 residues. The germline V gene encodes CDR1 ENHRY and CDR2 SYGVKD. This chain's CDR3 is CAISDKNAGGDEQYF.

This chain joins TRBV12-3 or TRBV12-4 and TRBJ1-1. The CDR3 consists of 16 residues. This chain's CDR3 is CASSRSLWGTNTEAFF.

V usage is TRBV12-3 or TRBV12-4 and J usage is TRBJ1-3. The CDR3 has 13 residues. The CDR3 reads CASSFATGNTIYF.

The gene calls are TRBV5-5 and TRBJ1-2; without DNA, the TCRdb call of TRBD1 cannot be checked. The CDR3 sequence is 16 residues long. The germline CDR1 and CDR2 sequences are SGHKS and YYEKEE (reference sequence). The CDR3 region is CASTGGRQGLNYGYTF.

The V gene is TRBV20-1, the J gene TRBJ2-7; TCRdb picks TRBD1, but there is no DNA to check that call. CDR1 and CDR2 from the germline V gene are DFQATT and SNEGSKA (reference sequence). The CDR3 totals 12 residues. CDR3 region: CSASGDPYEQYF.

The chain links TRBV5-1 to TRBJ1-1. The CDR3 is made up of 15 amino acids. Germline V lookup: CDR1 SGHRS, CDR2 YFSETQ. CDR3 loop: CASSLASGGNTEAFF.

V gene TRBV7-9 combines with J gene TRBJ2-1; without DNA, the TCRdb call of TRBD2 cannot be checked. CDR3 length equals 15 residues. Germline assignment: CDR1 SEHNR and CDR2 FQNEAQ (reference sequence). The CDR3 loop is CASSPGLADLNEQFF. Full variable domain (outside the CDR3, taken from reference TRBV7-9 and TRBJ2-1): DTGVSQNPRHKITKRGQNVTFRCDPISEHNRLYWYRQTLGQGPEFLTYFQNEAQLEKSRLLSDRFSAERPKGSFSTLEIQRTEQGDSAMYLCASSPGLADLNEQFFGPGTRLTVL.

The rearrangement uses TRBV5-4 and TRBJ1-1. The CDR3 is 14 residues long. The germline V gene encodes CDR1 SGHNT and CDR2 YYREEE (reference sequence). The CDR3 loop reads CASSVDPWVPEAFF.

The J gene is TRBJ1-5, the V gene TRBV4-2. This CDR3 region has 15 residues. The germline gives CDR1 LGHNA, CDR2 YNFKEQ. The CDR3 sequence: CASSQDDGGNQPQHF.

This chain joins TRBV10-3 and TRBJ2-7; absent DNA, TCRdb's TRBD1 call cannot be checked. The CDR3 is made up of 12 amino acids. Germline V CDR1 and CDR2: ENHRY, SYGVKD. CDR3 amino acids: CAIRGTGNEQYF.

The J gene is TRBJ2-5, the V gene TRBV7-6; TCRdb returns TRBD2, unconfirmable since there is no DNA. Per the germline V gene, CDR1 is SGHVS and CDR2 is FNYEAQ. The CDR3 is 16 residues long. This CDR3 reads CASSLEFLGGRETQYF.

The genes are TRBV12-3 or TRBV12-4 and TRBJ1-5. The CDR3 spans 13 residues. The chain's CDR3 is CASSFMGDQPQHF.

The chain joins TRBV25-1 to TRBJ1-6; the D call of TRBD1 rests on TCRdb alone, since no DNA is present to check it. CDR1 is MGHDK, CDR2 SYGVNS, per germline. The CDR3 has 15 residues. CDR3 sequence reads: CASSERTALSSPLHF.

The chain couples TRBV30 to TRBJ2-2; the D call from TCRdb, TRBD2, cannot be confirmed without DNA. This CDR3 has 14 residues. Germline values: CDR1 GTSNPN, CDR2 SVGIG (reference sequence). This CDR3 reads CAWSALAPSRELFF.

This chain links TRBV2 with TRBJ2-1; checking the TCRdb D call of TRBD1 is not possible without DNA. Per germline, CDR1 SNHLY and CDR2 FYNNEI. This CDR3 has 16 residues. The CDR3 sequence: CASSEWVSGVLDEQFF. Based on the CDR3 plus reference TRBV2 and TRBJ2-1, the full variable domain is EPEVTQTPSHQVTQMGQEVILRCVPISNHLYFYWYRQILGQKVEFLVSFYNNEISEKSEIFDDQFSVERPDGSNFTLKIRSTKLEDSAMYFCASSEWVSGVLDEQFFGPGTRLTVL.

The chain recombines TRBV19 with TRBJ1-1; checking the TCRdb D call of TRBD1 is not possible without DNA. The germline gives CDR1 LNHDA, CDR2 SQIVND (reference sequence). The CDR3 extends over 13 amino acids. CDR3 in amino acids: CAPGADLNTEAFF.